These T cell receptor beta chains were read from a single sample in a study of radiation and T cells in renal cell carcinoma. The method was immunoSEQ multiplex PCR; TCRdb's version includes in-frame clones alone and lacks a portion of them. The sample comprises under 100,000 clones, about 85% of which are singletons, and under 10% rests with the top ten. Specimen: blood, collected from a patient whose treatment included radiotherapy and nephrectomy. These receptors were obtained from a man aged 45-60 years with renal cell carcinoma. The CDR3 runs from the conserved cysteine through the conserved F or W. The D gene is left open where the match is weak. Expanded clones are given a class, and other clones once, few, many or no size at all.

clone_size cdr3_length j_call d_call v_call cdr3_aa cdr3_nt
. 14 TRBJ1-2 . TRBV19 CASSMRPERYGYTF TGTGCCAGTAGTATGCGGCCCGAGCGCTATGGCTACACCTTC
once 14 TRBJ2-7 TRBD2 TRBV2 CASSDSLAGYEQYF TGTGCCAGCAGTGACAGTCTAGCGGGCTACGAGCAGTACTTC
. 14 TRBJ1-5 TRBD1 TRBV27 CASSRTGAAQPQHF TGTGCCAGCAGCAGGACAGGGGCGGCTCAGCCCCAGCATTTT
. 13 TRBJ2-7 TRBD1 TRBV9 CASSGQGFDEQYF TGTGCCAGCAGCGGACAGGGGTTCGACGAGCAGTACTTC
few 14 TRBJ1-1 . TRBV29-1 CSVARQSQNTEAFF TGCAGCGTTGCCAGACAGTCGCAGAACACTGAAGCTTTCTTT
few 15 TRBJ2-1 TRBD1 TRBV4-3 CASSRPGQTYNEQFF TGCGCCAGCAGCCGGCCGGGACAGACCTACAATGAGCAGTTCTTC
once 11 TRBJ1-1 . TRBV2 CASTLRQEAFF TGTGCCAGCACCCTTCGGCAGGAAGCTTTCTTT
. 18 TRBJ2-2 TRBD2 TRBV7-9 CASSLFTGGTSNTGELFF TGTGCCAGCAGCTTATTTACGGGAGGGACATCGAACACCGGGGAGCTGTTTTTT
. 16 TRBJ2-7 TRBD2 TRBV5-4 CASRATLAGGPREQYF TGTGCCAGCAGGGCTACTTTAGCGGGAGGGCCTCGGGAGCAGTACTTC
. 14 TRBJ2-1 . TRBV9 CASSVAQTYNEQFF TGTGCCAGCAGCGTAGCACAGACCTACAATGAGCAGTTCTTC
. 16 TRBJ1-1 TRBD1 TRBV25-1 CASSHRYSGGSAEAFF TGTGCCAGCAGTCACCGATACTCAGGGGGCTCGGCTGAAGCTTTCTTT
. 17 TRBJ2-2 . TRBV30 CAWSVFGVRGRTGELFF TGTGCTTGGAGTGTATTCGGGGTCAGGGGTAGGACCGGGGAGCTGTTTTTT
. 15 TRBJ2-3 TRBD2 TRBV5-1 CASGSSGSLTDTQYF TGCGCCAGCGGATCTAGCGGGAGCCTCACAGATACGCAGTATTTT
. 13 TRBJ2-7 . TRBV19 CASSIEQGYEQYF TGTGCCAGTAGTATTGAGCAGGGCTACGAGCAGTACTTC
. 13 TRBJ1-2 . TRBV7-2 CASSSGSRYGYTF TGTGCCAGCAGCTCAGGGTCCCGCTATGGCTACACCTTC
. 15 TRBJ1-3 . TRBV10-3 CAISDSGGTANTIYF TGTGCCATCAGTGACTCCGGGGGAACGGCAAACACCATATATTTT
. 12 TRBJ2-7 . TRBV6-6 CASGTFVYEQYF TGTGCCAGCGGGACTTTCGTCTACGAGCAGTACTTC
few 16 TRBJ1-2 TRBD1 TRBV7-9 CASRKETGGINYGYTF TGTGCCAGCAGGAAAGAGACAGGGGGCATCAACTATGGCTACACCTTC
. 11 TRBJ1-5 . TRBV6-5 CASSPSQPQHF TGTGCCAGCAGTCCGAGTCAGCCCCAGCATTTT
. 14 TRBJ2-1 TRBD2 TRBV19 CASNRAGEYNEQFF TGTGCCAGTAATAGAGCGGGAGAATACAATGAGCAGTTCTTC
. 11 TRBJ2-5 . TRBV11-2 CASSLQETQYF TGTGCCAGCAGCCTACAAGAGACCCAGTACTTC
. 15 TRBJ1-2 . TRBV5-4 CAGSTVSSPGGGYTF TGTGCCGGTTCGACAGTCTCATCCCCTGGTGGTGGCTACACCTTC
. 14 TRBJ1-2 . TRBV6-5 CASSYGRGVVGYTF TGTGCCAGCAGTTACGGGAGGGGAGTAGTTGGCTACACCTTC
. 17 TRBJ2-7 . TRBV18 CASSPLSRSHQFYEQYF TGTGCCAGCTCACCGTTGTCAAGGTCCCATCAGTTCTACGAGCAGTACTTC
few 10 TRBJ2-7 . TRBV19 CAGGTYEQYF TGTGCCGGGGGAACCTACGAGCAGTACTTC
. 15 TRBJ2-2 . TRBV6-6 CASSYSGRTTGELFF TGTGCCAGCAGTTACTCCGGAAGGACCACCGGGGAGCTGTTTTTT
. 12 TRBJ2-7 . TRBV7-9 CASSPGLVEQYF TGTGCCAGCAGCCCTGGGTTGGTCGAGCAGTACTTC
. 18 TRBJ1-2 TRBD1 TRBV6-1 CASSALRGGGAFLGGYTF TGTGCCAGCAGTGCCTTAAGGGGAGGGGGCGCTTTTTTAGGTGGCTACACCTTC
. 11 TRBJ1-2 . TRBV9 CASSAQLGYTF TGTGCCAGCAGCGCCCAGCTCGGCTACACCTTC